The clone carrying this TCR beta chain was seen repeatedly, ten times or more. With a J-beta primer mix and a sample-barcoded 5' primer, a second PCR ran roughly 6 to 11 cycles. TCRdb re-called the 5' RACE reads through MiXCR, storing one row per CDR3 protein. The sample consists of around 1,700,000 distinct CDR3 sequences, 28% of them appearing once. These data originate in a study of blood T cells in healthy people across ages. The CDR3 covers 11 residues. Deletions cut 5 bases from V and 7 bases from J, with 9 bases between. Germline CDR1 ENHRY, CDR2 SYGVKD. This sequence joins TRBV10-3 and TRBJ2-7; D gene uncertain. The sequence was obtained from a woman in her twenties or thirties in good health. Sequencing input: blood. CDR3 region: CAISNGLEQYF. The CDR3 DNA sequence: TGTGCCATCAGTAACGGTCTTGAGCAGTACTTC.